The 6 T cell receptor beta chains in this list originate from one sample, sequenced in a study of blood T cell repertoires in COVID-19. The protocol was immunoSEQ multiplex PCR, while the TCRdb copy is restricted to in-frame clones and leaves out a portion. The data show over 10,000 clones, with roughly 91% seen just once and approximately 15% held by the top ten. The source material was peripheral blood. The receptors here all came from a human donor in a cohort sampled during active COVID-19.

The chain is built from TRBV9 and TRBJ1-5; 7 bases match TRBD1. From germline, CDR1 is SGDLS and CDR2 YYNGEE. This CDR3 has 16 amino acids. J lost 6 bases, V lost 4 bases, and 13 bases had no gene match. CDR3 bases: TGTGCCAGCAGCTTCGACCCGGGGACAGTGGGTCAGCCCCAGCATTTT. This sequence encodes CASSFDPGTVGQPQHF.

This clone occurred once. The V and J genes are TRBV19 and TRBJ2-7; TRBD2 might be the D (5 bases). Trimming removed 4 bases at V and 1 base at J, with 8 bases between. The CDR3 sequence is 13 residues long. Germline CDR1 and CDR2: LNHDA and SQIVND (reference sequence). In DNA, the CDR3 is TGTGCCAGTAGTAAAAGGGAGTCCTACGAGCAGTACTTC. As protein: CASSKRESYEQYF.

V gene TRBV11-2 combines with J gene TRBJ1-4; D unclear. The V end lost 1 base, the J end lost 13 bases, and 13 bases lay between the germline ends. The CDR3 totals 13 residues. Germline V lookup: CDR1 SGHAT, CDR2 FQNNGV. CDR3: CASSLGFNEGLFF. CDR3 sequence (DNA): TGTGCCAGCAGCTTAGGGTTTAATGAGGGACTGTTTTTT.

In its sample, this clone was seen once. The chain combines TRBV3-1 (or the pseudogene TRBV3-2) with TRBJ1-1, with TRBD1 identical over 7 bases. This CDR3 is built from 17 residues. The germline V gene encodes CDR1 LGHDT and CDR2 YNNKEL (reference sequence). The trim removed 0 bases at V and 7 bases at J, leaving 14 bases unmatched. This CDR3 is CASSQDPFRRQGREAFF. The CDR3 DNA reads TGTGCCAGCAGCCAAGATCCCTTCCGCCGACAGGGCCGTGAAGCTTTCTTT.

The CDR3: CASSLGQGSPEAFF. The CDR3 region has the DNA TGCGCCAGCAGTTTGGGACAGGGGAGCCCTGAAGCTTTCTTT. This chain joins TRBV10-1 and TRBJ1-1, with 10 bases fitting TRBD1. This CDR3 is built from 14 residues. V lost 5 bases and J lost 6; bases outside the gene matches: 6. CDR1 and CDR2 from the germline V gene are WNHNN and SYGVQD (reference sequence).

The rearrangement uses TRBV3-1 (or the pseudogene TRBV3-2) and TRBJ2-2; 7 bases agree with TRBD2. The CDR3 runs to 15 residues. V was pared by 7 bases and J by 4 bases, with 9 bases of the junction left unmatched. In germline, CDR1 is LGHDT, CDR2 YNNKEL (reference sequence). CDR3 bases: TGTGCCAGCATGGGAACTAGCGTCTTCACCGGGGAGCTGTTTTTT. Residues: CASMGTSVFTGELFF.